The T cell receptor (beta chain) under discussion was sequenced for a study of T cell repertoires in cytomegalovirus infection. Turning to the study itself: In the study, CMV epitopes included recently identified HLA-C-restricted and well-studied HLA-B-restricted ones. Signatures in public TCR beta sequences pointed to both CMV infection and matching HLA type.

TCRdb analysed the reads with MiXCR anew, one entry per CDR3 protein. The sample includes approximately 730,000 distinct CDR3 sequences, approximately 32% seen only once; the top ten take 13%. Findings and limits, study-wide: The cumulative frequency of public TCR beta families distinguished individuals who carried CMV together with the relevant HLA. HLA-C-restricted, CMV-specific TCR beta clonotypes were dominant ex vivo.

CDR3 size: 12 residues. Germline V lookup: CDR1 SNHLY, CDR2 FYNNEI. V was trimmed by 7 bases and J by 4 bases, leaving 7 bases between them. This clonotype was seen a single time. Its target is unknown. The chain recombines TRBV2 with TRBJ2-2; D uncertain. This sequence originates from a human donor in good health (CMV status not recorded). Some clones in this sample may be carry-over from other donors' samples. Material: cultured CD8+ T cells from PBMCs, obtained from culture after CMV antigen stimulation. CDR3 coding DNA: TGTGCCAGCACCTCCCTCACCGGGGAGCTGTTTTTT. Its protein is CASTSLTGELFF.